This T cell receptor (beta chain) was recorded in a study of cytomegalovirus exposure and HLA in healthy donors. Study background: The 120 validation repertoires used the same platform as the 650 to 850 first-cohort repertoires (as reported by a later analysis).

Repertoires were generated with immunoSEQ multiplex PCR, while TCRdb's copy carries only in-frame clones and drops some. The sample carries some 250,000 clones, roughly 88% recorded once. General observations from the study: Subsequent analysis of the roughly 120 validation repertoires found a tendency for first-cohort TCR clusters to co-occur.

V was pared by 2 bases and J by 3 bases, with 3 bases between. The CDR3 has 12 residues. Per germline, CDR1 MDHEN and CDR2 SYDVKM. This clone was observed a single time. Its antigen is not known. The chain links TRBV28 to TRBJ2-3; D not resolved. The specimen sequenced was PBMCs. This receptor was obtained from a woman in her 30s in good health and CMV-seronegative. The CDR3 reads CASSLITDTQYF. The CDR3 coding sequence is TGTGCCAGCAGTTTAATTACAGATACGCAGTATTTT.